A single sample is the source of the 32 T cell receptor beta chains below, sequenced in a study of a mutant IDH1 vaccine in newly diagnosed glioma. Time point specified: week 5, during vaccination. A single vaccine dose contained 300 ug of mutant IDH1 20-mer peptide, and topical imiquimod was used with it. Their antigens remain unidentified. Clones were read by immunoSEQ multiplex PCR, and TCRdb kept only the in-frame ones, dropping some. The sample yields about 28,000 clones, 87% seen once. The material was peripheral blood mononuclear cells (PBMCs), obtained from a glioma patient whose treatment included an IDH1 peptide vaccine. These receptors were taken from a woman in her thirties or forties with glioma. Some clones in this sample may be carry-over from other donors' samples.

This chain joins TRBV4-1 and TRBJ1-5; TRBD1 might be the D (6 bases). The V end lost 1 base, the J end lost 5 bases, and 6 bases lay between the germline ends. This CDR3 comprises 13 residues. CDR1 MGHRA and CDR2 YSYEKL come from the germline V gene. This CDR3 reads CASSQAGDQPQHF. Here the CDR3 DNA reads TGCGCCAGCAGCCAAGCAGGGGATCAGCCCCAGCATTTT.

The chain couples TRBV28 to TRBJ1-4; tentatively, D is TRBD1 (6 bases). This CDR3 comprises 14 residues. Looked up from germline, CDR1 is MDHEN and CDR2 is SYDVKM. Trimming took off 3 bases at V and 10 bases at J, with 15 bases between the two ends. CDR3 residues: CASSFFRQVRKLFF. DNA for the CDR3: TGTGCCAGCAGTTTCTTCCGACAGGTCCGAAAACTGTTTTTT.

The chain uses TRBV9 and TRBJ2-7, with unresolved D. The CDR3 has 15 residues. V lost 0 bases to trimming and J lost 5 bases, with 15 bases between them. Germline values: CDR1 SGDLS, CDR2 YYNGEE. DNA for the CDR3: TGTGCCAGCAGCGTAGGTCCGGATTATATGGACGAGCAGTACTTC. Translated, it gives CASSVGPDYMDEQYF.

The chain employs TRBV7-3 and TRBJ2-1; no firm D call. The germline V gene has CDR1 SGHTA and CDR2 FQGTGA. V was pared by 1 base and J by 6 bases, with 7 bases between. CDR3 size: 13 residues. DNA of the CDR3: TGTGCCAGCAGCTTAAGTAACGGCAATGAGCAGTTCTTC. Translating gives CASSLSNGNEQFF.

The chain links TRBV19 to TRBJ1-6; the D gene is possibly TRBD1 (5 bases). Trimming took 7 bases from V and 6 from J, leaving 13 bases between them. The CDR3 contains 14 residues. Looked up from germline, CDR1 is LNHDA and CDR2 is SQIVND (reference sequence). Here the CDR3 DNA reads TGTGCCAGTACCACAACAGGACTTAATTCACCCCTCCACTTT. This gives the protein CASTTTGLNSPLHF.

The chain carries TRBV28 and TRBJ1-1; 11 bases line up with TRBD1. The germline CDR1 and CDR2 sequences are MDHEN and SYDVKM. This CDR3 region has 15 residues. V lost 2 bases to trimming and J lost 7 bases; unmatched junction nucleotides: 6. CDR3 DNA: TGTGCCAGCAGTTTAGCTGGACAGGGGGCTGGTGAAGCTTTCTTT. This encodes CASSLAGQGAGEAFF.

The chain has TRBV5-1 and TRBJ2-1; 10 nucleotides match TRBD1. The CDR3 has 13 amino acids. Germline CDR1 is SGHRS and CDR2 is YFSETQ. Trimming at V came to 7 bases and at J to 8 bases, leaving 6 bases not matched to a gene. The CDR3 sequence is CASGGQGEYEQFF. The CDR3 coding sequence is TGCGCCAGCGGCGGACAGGGGGAGTATGAGCAGTTCTTC.

This chain connects TRBV5-6 to TRBJ1-2; D uncertain. Trimming removed 1 base from V and 2 bases from J, with 9 bases in between. The length of the CDR3 is 14 residues. Germline CDR1 SGHDT, CDR2 YYEEEE. CDR3 bases: TGTGCCAGCAGCTTGAAGGTGTACAACTATGGCTACACCTTC. Translated: CASSLKVYNYGYTF.

The chain employs TRBV28 and TRBJ1-5; weak D call: TRBD1 (5 bases). The CDR3 totals 18 residues. Germline V gene data show CDR1 as MDHEN and CDR2 as SYDVKM. The V and J ends lost 5 bases and 7 bases respectively, with 27 bases between them. The CDR3 sequence is CASSGSGGFGSISQPQHF. CDR3 in DNA: TGTGCCAGCAGTGGATCCGGGGGGTTTGGATCGATAAGCCAGCCCCAGCATTTT.

This chain links TRBV10-3 with TRBJ1-2; TRBD1 is a possible D gene (5 bases). The ends were cut back, 11 bases at V and 0 bases at J, with 28 bases in the middle. CDR1 is ENHRY, CDR2 SYGVKD, per germline. There are 18 residues in the CDR3. The CDR3 region is CAPHRQKPSYPTNYGYTF. As DNA, the CDR3 is TGTGCCCCCCACCGACAGAAGCCTTCCTATCCCACTAACTATGGCTACACCTTC.

The table lists this clone with a count of one. CDR3 amino acids: CASSLGTGEEKLFF. CDR3 sequence (DNA): TGTGCCAGCAGCTTAGGAACCGGGGAAGAAAAACTGTTTTTT. The rearrangement links TRBV7-9 to TRBJ1-4; no firm D call. Trimming cost V 1 base and J 8 bases, with 11 bases left between them. Germline V gives CDR1 SEHNR, CDR2 FQNEAQ (reference sequence). The CDR3 consists of 14 residues.

The chain couples TRBV28 to TRBJ1-2; D is unresolved. Germline CDR1 and CDR2: MDHEN and SYDVKM. The CDR3 contains 12 residues. V was trimmed by 6 bases and J by 5 bases, leaving 10 bases between them. The CDR3 loop is CASRPERYGYTF. CDR3 nucleotide sequence: TGTGCCAGCAGGCCGGAACGTTATGGCTACACCTTC.

V is TRBV29-1 and J is TRBJ2-5; 9 bases fit TRBD1. Germline V lookup: CDR1 SQVTM, CDR2 ANQGSEA. Trimming cost V 8 bases and J 1 base; bases outside gene matches: 5. This CDR3 is 13 amino acids long. The CDR3 region is CSHIQGAQETQYF. CDR3 nucleotides: TGCAGCCATATACAGGGGGCCCAAGAGACCCAGTACTTC.

The rearrangement uses TRBV9 and TRBJ2-7, with 8 positions matching TRBD2. The germline CDR1 and CDR2 sequences are SGDLS and YYNGEE. J was trimmed by 0 bases and V by 4 bases; bases with no gene match: 12. The CDR3 totals 17 residues. The CDR3 reads CASSPYIGRDTSYEQYF. The CDR3 DNA is TGTGCCAGCAGCCCATATATCGGGAGGGACACCTCCTACGAGCAGTACTTC.

The chain links TRBV5-4 to TRBJ1-2; D might be TRBD1 (6 bases). Germline values: CDR1 SGHNT, CDR2 YYREEE (reference sequence). Trimming stripped 4 bases from V and 8 bases from J, with 18 bases between. The CDR3 is 14 amino acids. The chain's CDR3 is CASSQPTGFGGYTF. The CDR3 nucleotides read TGTGCCAGCAGCCAACCGACAGGTTTTGGGGGCTACACCTTC. The whole variable domain, remainder taken from reference TRBV5-4 and TRBJ1-2, is ETGVTQSPTHLIKTRGQQVTLRCSSQSGHNTVSWYQQALGQGPQFIFQYYREEENGRGNFPPRFSGLQFPNYSSELNVNALELDDSALYLCASSQPTGFGGYTFGSGTRLTVV.

V is TRBV5-1 and J is TRBJ2-4, with D possibly TRBD2 on 5 matching bases. This CDR3 is built from 15 residues. Trimming stripped 0 bases from V and 7 bases from J, with 14 bases between. In germline, CDR1 is SGHRS, CDR2 YFSETQ. The CDR3, as DNA: TGCGCCAGCAGCTTGGCCCTAGCCGACTCGAACATTCAGTACTTC. This encodes CASSLALADSNIQYF.

The V gene is TRBV4-3, the J gene TRBJ2-1, with 9 bases that match TRBD1. J lost 7 bases, V lost 0 bases, and 4 bases had no gene match. Germline-derived CDR1 and CDR2 are LGHNA and YSLEER. The CDR3 contains 15 residues. The CDR3: CASSQDGDRVNEQFF. Here the CDR3 DNA reads TGCGCCAGCAGCCAAGACGGGGACAGGGTGAATGAGCAGTTCTTC.

In this sample, this clone turned up once. The gene calls are TRBV27 and TRBJ1-6; 8 positions agree with TRBD1. This CDR3 is built from 14 residues. CDR1 and CDR2 from the germline V gene are MNHEY and SMNVEV (reference sequence). V shed 5 bases, J shed 10 bases, and the junction held 7 bases outside the gene matches. CDR3 sequence reads: CASSIPDRASPLHF. CDR3 DNA: TGTGCCAGCAGTATCCCGGACAGGGCATCACCCCTCCACTTT.

Comments on this clone: One junction end does not reproduce the germline sequence, and a read error may be involved. The V call is TRBV5-1, the J call TRBJ2-7, with D unresolved. The CDR3 loop spans 14 amino acids. Germline-derived CDR1 and CDR2 are SGHRS and YFSETQ. CDR3 DNA: TGCGCCAGCAGCTTCGGCCTTAGCTCCTACGGGCAGTACTTC. It codes for CASSFGLSSYGQYF.

The gene calls are TRBV5-4 and TRBJ2-2; D is undetermined. CDR1 and CDR2 from the germline V gene are SGHNT and YYREEE (reference sequence). V lost 2 bases and J 7 bases, leaving 3 bases between the germline ends. The CDR3 is 11 amino acids. The CDR3 loop is CASSFNGELFF. The CDR3 DNA is TGTGCCAGCAGCTTTAACGGGGAGCTGTTTTTT.

The V call is TRBV21-1, the J call TRBJ2-7; the DNA was not compared with TRBD2, the D call given in the table. TRBV21-1 is a pseudogene. CDR3 length equals 15 residues. For the CDR3, the DNA is TGTGCCAGCAGCAAGCGGGCGGGCGGGCAATACGAGCAGTACTTC. It codes for CASSKRAGGQYEQYF.

In this sample, this clone turned up a few times. The chain uses TRBV28 and TRBJ2-7, with a weak D call TRBD2 (6 bases). Trimming cost V 5 bases and J 3 bases, with 11 bases left between them. In germline, CDR1 is MDHEN, CDR2 SYDVKM. There are 13 residues in the CDR3. The DNA for the CDR3 is TGTGCCAGCAGTGGGGGGTTCCTCTACGAGCAGTACTTC. Translated, it gives CASSGGFLYEQYF.

This clone was seen a single time. The rearrangement joins TRBV10-3 to TRBJ1-3, with unresolved D. CDR3 length: 17 amino acids. CDR1 is ENHRY and CDR2 is SYGVKD in the germline V gene. V was trimmed by 0 bases and J by 0 bases, leaving 12 bases between them. The CDR3 loop reads CAISESYEAISGNTIYF. The DNA for the CDR3 is TGTGCCATCAGTGAGTCGTACGAAGCAATCTCTGGAAACACCATATATTTT.

The V call is TRBV19, the J call TRBJ2-6, with 7 bases fitting TRBD2. The CDR3 has 17 residues. The ends lost 10 bases at V and 0 bases at J; junction bases unmatched: 12. Germline loops: CDR1 LNHDA, CDR2 SQIVND (reference sequence). CDR3 DNA: TGTGCCACGAGGGCCACTAGCGTAGTCTCTGGGGCCAACGTCCTGACTTTC. Protein: CATRATSVVSGANVLTF.

The V gene is TRBV9, the J gene TRBJ1-1; D remains ambiguous. V shed 1 base and J shed 5 bases, with 9 bases lying between them. CDR3 length: 13 residues. The germline V gene has CDR1 SGDLS and CDR2 YYNGEE. Written as DNA, the CDR3 is TGTGCCAGCAGCGTACAGGAGAGGACTGAAGCTTTCTTT. Translated, it gives CASSVQERTEAFF.

This clone appeared once. The chain couples TRBV5-1 to TRBJ2-3; unclear D gene. Germline V CDR1 and CDR2: SGHRS, YFSETQ. This CDR3 spans 15 amino acids. Deletions cut 5 bases from V and 5 bases from J, with 18 bases between. Here the CDR3 reads CASSPGIGPRDTQYF. The CDR3 nucleotides are TGCGCCAGCAGTCCAGGCATCGGGCCCCGAGATACGCAGTATTTT.

The chain is built from TRBV2 and TRBJ2-5, with D perhaps matching TRBD1 (6 bases). Between the trimmed V and J ends, which lost 10 bases and 7 bases, there was a span of 22 bases. The CDR3 length is 14 residues. The germline gives CDR1 SNHLY, CDR2 FYNNEI. This CDR3 reads CATEMDSQRGTQYF. CDR3 coding DNA: TGTGCCACCGAAATGGACAGCCAAAGAGGGACCCAGTACTTC.

The CDR3 nucleotides are TGTGCCAGTAGTATCCTTGCGGGACAGGGTGGAAACGAGCAGTACTTC. Protein sequence: CASSILAGQGGNEQYF. The chain joins TRBV19 to TRBJ2-7, with TRBD1 matching 9 bases. The CDR3 consists of 16 residues. The germline V gene encodes CDR1 LNHDA and CDR2 SQIVND (reference sequence). The V segment lost 3 bases and the J segment 5 bases; nucleotides outside the gene matches: 11.

The chain joins TRBV28 to TRBJ2-7, with D unresolved. Germline loops: CDR1 MDHEN, CDR2 SYDVKM. V was cut by 3 bases and J by 4 bases, with 4 bases left in between. This CDR3 has 11 residues. The CDR3 sequence: CASSFGYEQYF. Written as DNA, the CDR3 is TGTGCCAGCAGTTTCGGGTACGAGCAGTACTTC. The variable domain in full, completed from reference TRBV28 and TRBJ2-7, reads DVKVTQSSRYLVKRTGEKVFLECVQDMDHENMFWYRQDPGLGLRLIYFSYDVKMKEKGDIPEGYSVSREKKERFSLILESASTNQTSMYLCASSFGYEQYFGPGTRLTVT.

The genes are TRBV6-6 and TRBJ1-2, with a possible D match to TRBD1 (6 bases). CDR3 size: 15 residues. Trimming left V 0 bases short and J 7 bases short, with 15 bases between. Germline-derived CDR1 and CDR2 are MNHNY and SVGAGI (reference sequence). In DNA form, the CDR3 reads TGTGCCAGCAGTTACTCGATGGCAGGGGAGGGTGGCTACACCTTC. This gives the protein CASSYSMAGEGGYTF.

Here the CDR3 reads CASREGGVTAFF. DNA of the CDR3: TGTGCCAGTAGAGAGGGTGGCGTGACGGCTTTCTTT. The chain has TRBV19 and TRBJ1-1, with no clear D. Germline V lookup: CDR1 LNHDA, CDR2 SQIVND (reference sequence). Trimming pared 6 bases from V and 11 bases from J, leaving 16 bases between. CDR3 length: 12 amino acids. The full variable domain, its missing parts supplied by reference TRBV19 and TRBJ1-1, is DGGITQSPKYLFRKEGQNVTLSCEQNLNHDAMYWYRQDPGQGLRLIYYSQIVNDFQKGDIAEGYSVSREKKESFPLTVTSAQKNPTAFYLCASREGGVTAFFGQGTRLTVV.

The V and J genes are TRBV10-3 and TRBJ2-1; no firm D call. There are 11 residues in the CDR3. V was shortened by 2 bases and J by 8 bases, with 4 bases between the two germline ends. The germline gives CDR1 ENHRY, CDR2 SYGVKD. CDR3 nucleotides: TGTGCCATCAGTGAGGGCGATGAGCAGTTCTTC. Encoded protein: CAISEGDEQFF.